The 8 T cell receptor beta chains given below trace back to one sample, sequenced in a study of T cell responses to AZD1222 COVID-19 vaccine. Profiled with immunoSEQ multiplex PCR; TCRdb holds only in-frame clones, not every one. The table lists over 110,000 clones, around 90% of them singletons, with about 1.5% in the top ten. This sample comprised peripheral blood, obtained on day 0 of AZD1222 vaccination. Source of these receptors: an adult in good health.

This chain joins TRBV7-3 and TRBJ2-1; the D is unclear. Trimming took off 0 bases at V and 5 bases at J, with 14 bases between the two ends. The CDR3 length is 16 residues. Germline-derived CDR1 and CDR2 are SGHTA and FQGTGA. The DNA for the CDR3 is TGTGCCAGCAGCTTAACACCCGAAGCCCCACACAATGAGCAGTTCTTC. This sequence encodes CASSLTPEAPHNEQFF.

The J gene is TRBJ1-1, the V gene TRBV5-1, with no clear D. The CDR3 is 14 amino acids. Germline assignment: CDR1 SGHRS and CDR2 YFSETQ. Between the trimmed V and J ends, which lost 1 base and 6 bases, there was a span of 13 bases. The CDR3 DNA follows: TGCGCCAGCAGCTTGAGCGGGGTTATCGCTGAAGCTTTCTTT. It encodes CASSLSGVIAEAFF.

V and J are TRBV5-1 and TRBJ2-3; 8 positions agree with TRBD2. Per the germline V gene, CDR1 is SGHRS and CDR2 is YFSETQ. The CDR3 has 14 residues. With V trimmed by 6 bases and J by 0 bases, 3 bases remained unmatched. DNA of the CDR3: TGCGCCAGCACTGTAGCGGGAAGCACAGATACGCAGTATTTT. Translation: CASTVAGSTDTQYF.

The gene calls are TRBV11-1 and TRBJ2-5; D is undetermined. Germline CDR1 reads SGHAT; CDR2 reads FQDESV (reference sequence). CDR3 size: 13 residues. Trimming shortened V by 2 bases and J by 8 bases, and 12 bases separated the two germline ends. CDR3 bases: TGTGCCAGCAGCTTATTTATGGGGTTAACCCAGTACTTC. As protein: CASSLFMGLTQYF. The variable domain in full, completed from reference TRBV11-1 and TRBJ2-5, reads EAEVAQSPRYKITEKSQAVAFWCDPISGHATLYWYRQILGQGPELLVQFQDESVVDDSQLPKDRFSAERLKGVDSTLKIQPAELGDSAMYLCASSLFMGLTQYFGPGTRLLVL.

This clone showed up just a few times. The V gene is TRBV29-1, the J gene TRBJ1-1, with D possibly TRBD1 on 5 matching bases. V was trimmed by 4 bases and J by 5 bases, leaving 11 bases between them. CDR3 length: 12 residues. Germline V gene data show CDR1 as SQVTM and CDR2 as ANQGSEA. CDR3 in DNA: TGCAGCGTTGTGGAGGGGCGGACTGAAGCTTTCTTT. It specifies CSVVEGRTEAFF.

The rearrangement uses TRBV6-4 and TRBJ2-1; D is undetermined. Germline CDR1 is MRHNA and CDR2 is SNTAGT. V was pared by 2 bases and J by 8 bases, with 19 bases between. The CDR3 has 16 amino acids. DNA for the CDR3: TGTGCCAGCAGTGACCCCAATTCGAGAGTCGTGGATGAGCAGTTCTTC. This codes for CASSDPNSRVVDEQFF.

CDR3 DNA: TGTGCCAGCTCTAGTGAACAGAAAAACACCGGGGAGCTGTTTTTT. This translates into CASSSEQKNTGELFF. V and J are TRBV7-9 and TRBJ2-2; D remains unclear. The CDR3 spans 15 residues. V gave up 8 bases and J gave up 2 bases, with 15 bases separating them. CDR1 and CDR2 (germline): SEHNR, FQNEAQ (reference sequence).

This clone came up once. This sequence joins TRBV5-1 and TRBJ1-6; 7 bases align to TRBD1. Per germline, CDR1 SGHRS and CDR2 YFSETQ. V shed 1 base and J 7 bases; nucleotides not matched to a gene: 2. There are 14 residues in the CDR3. The CDR3 DNA reads TGCGCCAGCAGCTTGCAGGGGGGGAATTCACCCCTCCACTTT. This sequence encodes CASSLQGGNSPLHF.